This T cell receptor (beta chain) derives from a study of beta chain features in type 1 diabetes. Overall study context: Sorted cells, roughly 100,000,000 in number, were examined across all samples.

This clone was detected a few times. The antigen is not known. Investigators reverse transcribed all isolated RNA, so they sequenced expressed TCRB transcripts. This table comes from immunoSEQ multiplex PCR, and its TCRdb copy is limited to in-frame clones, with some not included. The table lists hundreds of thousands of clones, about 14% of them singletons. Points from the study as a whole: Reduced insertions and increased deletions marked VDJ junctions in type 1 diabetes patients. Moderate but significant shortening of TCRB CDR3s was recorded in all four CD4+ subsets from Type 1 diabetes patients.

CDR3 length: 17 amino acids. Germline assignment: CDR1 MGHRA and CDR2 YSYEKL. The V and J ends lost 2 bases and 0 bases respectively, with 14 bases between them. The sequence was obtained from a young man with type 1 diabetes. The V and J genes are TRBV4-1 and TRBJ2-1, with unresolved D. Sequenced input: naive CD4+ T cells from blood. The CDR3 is CASSQFYGASSYNEQFF. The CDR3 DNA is TGCGCCAGCAGCCAATTTTATGGAGCGAGCTCCTACAATGAGCAGTTCTTC.